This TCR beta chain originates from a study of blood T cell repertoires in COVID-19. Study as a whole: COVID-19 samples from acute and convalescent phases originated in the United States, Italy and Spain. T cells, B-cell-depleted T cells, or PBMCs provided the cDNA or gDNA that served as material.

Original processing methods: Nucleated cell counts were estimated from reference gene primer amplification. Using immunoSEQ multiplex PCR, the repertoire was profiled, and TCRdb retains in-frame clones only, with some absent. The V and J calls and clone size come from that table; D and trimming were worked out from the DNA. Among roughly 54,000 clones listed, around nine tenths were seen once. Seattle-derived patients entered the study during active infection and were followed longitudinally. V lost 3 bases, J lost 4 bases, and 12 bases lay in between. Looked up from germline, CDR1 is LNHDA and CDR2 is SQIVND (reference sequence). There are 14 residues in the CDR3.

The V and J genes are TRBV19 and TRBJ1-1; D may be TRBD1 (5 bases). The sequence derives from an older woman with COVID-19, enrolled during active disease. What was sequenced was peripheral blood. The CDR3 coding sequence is TGTGCCAGTAGTATCGCGGGACGGGCCACTGAAGCTTTCTTT. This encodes CASSIAGRATEAFF. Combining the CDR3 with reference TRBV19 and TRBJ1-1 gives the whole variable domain DGGITQSPKYLFRKEGQNVTLSCEQNLNHDAMYWYRQDPGQGLRLIYYSQIVNDFQKGDIAEGYSVSREKKESFPLTVTSAQKNPTAFYLCASSIAGRATEAFFGQGTRLTVV.